In this sample, the clone carrying this T cell receptor (beta chain) turned up a few times. The antigen remains unidentified. The sample originates from a study of human T cells and chemical hapten exposure. About the research overall: Chiefly women, the patients showed alopecia areata, totalis or universalis. Study-level findings and limits: Versus controls, expanded TCRs had significantly more large CDR3 similarity clusters.

V lost 4 bases, J lost 6 bases, and 8 bases stayed unmatched. The V gene's germline CDR1 is MGHRA and CDR2 YSYEKL. CDR3 length equals 16 residues. Time point denoted: patch test 2, 6 weeks after DPC sensitization. Indicated treatment: therapeutic diphenylcyclopropenone sensitization with weekly scalp DPC. Blood was collected ahead of every patch test applied. As the library was built, unique molecular identifiers were attached to individual cDNA molecules. TCRdb reprocessed the RACE reads via MiXCR and lists one record per CDR3 protein. The sample records 90,000 to 110,000 distinct CDR3 sequences, 9.2% being singletons.

This sequence joins TRBV4-1 and TRBJ2-1; 11 nucleotides match TRBD2. The source of this sequence is a woman aged 40 to 50 with alopecia areata. Some clones in this sample may be carry-over from other donors' samples. The sequencing here drew on whole blood, taken in connection with sensitization to the hapten diphenylcyclopropenone (DPC). CDR3 sequence reads: CASSLSGGAIINEQFF. The CDR3 DNA reads as TGCGCCAGCAGCCTTAGCGGGGGGGCCATTATCAATGAGCAGTTCTTC.